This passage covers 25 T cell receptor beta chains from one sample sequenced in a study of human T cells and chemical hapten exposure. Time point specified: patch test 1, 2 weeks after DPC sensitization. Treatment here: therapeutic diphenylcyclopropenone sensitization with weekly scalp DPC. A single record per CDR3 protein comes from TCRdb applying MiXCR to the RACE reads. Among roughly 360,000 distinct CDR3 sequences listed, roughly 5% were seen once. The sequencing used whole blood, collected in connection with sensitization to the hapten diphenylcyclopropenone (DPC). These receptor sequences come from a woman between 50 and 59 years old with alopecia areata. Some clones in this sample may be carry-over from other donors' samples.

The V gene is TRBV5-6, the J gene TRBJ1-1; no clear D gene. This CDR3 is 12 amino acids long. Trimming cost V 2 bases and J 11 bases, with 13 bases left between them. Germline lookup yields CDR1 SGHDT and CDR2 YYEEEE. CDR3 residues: CASSLKMTWAFF. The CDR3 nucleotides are TGTGCCAGCAGCTTAAAAATGACTTGGGCTTTCTTT.

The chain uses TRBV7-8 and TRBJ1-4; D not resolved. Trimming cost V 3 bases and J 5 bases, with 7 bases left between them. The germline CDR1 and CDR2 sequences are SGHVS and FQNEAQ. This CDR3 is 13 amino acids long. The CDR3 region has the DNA TGTGCCAGCAGCTTCACAGCGAATGAAAAACTGTTTTTT. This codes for CASSFTANEKLFF.

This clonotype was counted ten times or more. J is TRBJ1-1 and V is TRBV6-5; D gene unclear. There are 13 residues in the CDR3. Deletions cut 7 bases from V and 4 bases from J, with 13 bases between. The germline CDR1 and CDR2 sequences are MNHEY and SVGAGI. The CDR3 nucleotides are TGTGCCAGCACAGGCCCACGGGGCACTGAAGCTTTCTTT. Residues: CASTGPRGTEAFF.

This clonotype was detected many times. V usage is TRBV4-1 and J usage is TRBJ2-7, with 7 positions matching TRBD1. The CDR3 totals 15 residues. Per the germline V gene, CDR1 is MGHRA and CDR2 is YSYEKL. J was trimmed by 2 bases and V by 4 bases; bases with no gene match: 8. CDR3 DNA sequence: TGCGCCAGCAGCCTCGGACAGGATGGTACCTACGAGCAGTACTTC. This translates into CASSLGQDGTYEQYF.

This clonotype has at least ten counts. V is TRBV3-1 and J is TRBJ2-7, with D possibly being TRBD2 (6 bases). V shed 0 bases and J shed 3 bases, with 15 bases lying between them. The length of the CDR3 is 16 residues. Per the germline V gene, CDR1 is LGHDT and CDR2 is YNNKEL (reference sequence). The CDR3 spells CASSQEETGESYEQYF. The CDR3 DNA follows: TGTGCCAGCAGCCAAGAAGAGACGGGGGAAAGCTACGAGCAGTACTTC.

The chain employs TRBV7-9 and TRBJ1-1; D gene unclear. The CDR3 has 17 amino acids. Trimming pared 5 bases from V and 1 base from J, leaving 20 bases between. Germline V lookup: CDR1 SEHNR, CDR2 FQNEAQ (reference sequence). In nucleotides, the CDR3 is TGTGCCAGCAGCCCGATAAATTTTCGAAAATGGAACACTGAAGCTTTCTTT. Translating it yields CASSPINFRKWNTEAFF.

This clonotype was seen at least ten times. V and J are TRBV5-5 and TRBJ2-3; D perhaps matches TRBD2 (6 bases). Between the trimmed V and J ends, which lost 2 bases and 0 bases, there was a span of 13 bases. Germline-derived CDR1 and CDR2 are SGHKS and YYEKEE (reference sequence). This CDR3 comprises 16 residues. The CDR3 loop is CASSFTAGPSTDTQYF. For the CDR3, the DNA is TGTGCCAGCAGCTTCACGGCGGGGCCAAGCACAGATACGCAGTATTTT.

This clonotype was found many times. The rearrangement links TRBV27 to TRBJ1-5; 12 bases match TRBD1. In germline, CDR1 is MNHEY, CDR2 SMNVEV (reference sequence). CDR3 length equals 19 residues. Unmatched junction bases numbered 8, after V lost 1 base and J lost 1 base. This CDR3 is CASSLYLGQGARSNQPQHF. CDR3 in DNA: TGTGCCAGCAGTTTATACTTGGGACAGGGGGCTCGGAGCAATCAGCCCCAGCATTTT.

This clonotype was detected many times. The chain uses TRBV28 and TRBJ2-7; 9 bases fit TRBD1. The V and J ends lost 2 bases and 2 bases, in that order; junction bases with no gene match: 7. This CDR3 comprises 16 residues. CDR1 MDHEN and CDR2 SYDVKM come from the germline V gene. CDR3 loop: CASSLVGTGSPYEQYF. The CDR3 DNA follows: TGTGCCAGCAGTTTAGTAGGGACAGGGAGCCCCTACGAGCAGTACTTC.

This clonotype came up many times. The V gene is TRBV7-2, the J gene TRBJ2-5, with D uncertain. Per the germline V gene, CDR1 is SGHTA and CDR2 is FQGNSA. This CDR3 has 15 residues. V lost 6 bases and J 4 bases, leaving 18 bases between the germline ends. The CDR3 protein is CASSPGPIASETQYF. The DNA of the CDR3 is TGTGCCAGCAGTCCCGGACCCATAGCCTCAGAGACCCAGTACTTC. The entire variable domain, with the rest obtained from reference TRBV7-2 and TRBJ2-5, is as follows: GAGVSQSPSNKVTEKGKDVELRCDPISGHTALYWYRQSLGQGLEFLIYFQGNSAPDKSGLPSDRFSAERTGGSVSTLTIQRTQQEDSAVYLCASSPGPIASETQYFGPGTRLLVL.

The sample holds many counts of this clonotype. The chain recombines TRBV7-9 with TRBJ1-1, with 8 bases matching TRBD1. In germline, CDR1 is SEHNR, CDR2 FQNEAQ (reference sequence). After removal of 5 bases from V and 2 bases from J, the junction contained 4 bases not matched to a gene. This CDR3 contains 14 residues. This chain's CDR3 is CASSRQGINTEAFF. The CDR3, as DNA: TGTGCCAGCAGCCGACAGGGGATTAACACTGAAGCTTTCTTT.

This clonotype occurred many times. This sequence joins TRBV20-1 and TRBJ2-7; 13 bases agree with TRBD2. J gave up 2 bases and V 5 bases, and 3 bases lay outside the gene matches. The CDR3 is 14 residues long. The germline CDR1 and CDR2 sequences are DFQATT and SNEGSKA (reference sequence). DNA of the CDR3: TGCAGTGCTGGGACTAGCGGGGTCACCTACGAGCAGTACTTC. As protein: CSAGTSGVTYEQYF.

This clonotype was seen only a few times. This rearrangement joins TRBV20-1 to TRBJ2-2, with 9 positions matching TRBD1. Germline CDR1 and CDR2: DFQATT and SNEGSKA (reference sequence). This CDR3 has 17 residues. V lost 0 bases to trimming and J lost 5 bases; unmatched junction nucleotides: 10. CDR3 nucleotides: TGCAGTGCTAGAGATTTTCCGGGACAGGGAAGGACCGGGGAGCTGTTTTTT. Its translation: CSARDFPGQGRTGELFF.

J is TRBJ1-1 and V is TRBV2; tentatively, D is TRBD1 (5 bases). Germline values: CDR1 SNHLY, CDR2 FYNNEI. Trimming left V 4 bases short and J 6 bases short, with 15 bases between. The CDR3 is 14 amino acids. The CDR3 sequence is CASSGPGPGPEAFF. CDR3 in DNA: TGTGCCAGCAGTGGACCGGGACCCGGACCTGAAGCTTTCTTT.

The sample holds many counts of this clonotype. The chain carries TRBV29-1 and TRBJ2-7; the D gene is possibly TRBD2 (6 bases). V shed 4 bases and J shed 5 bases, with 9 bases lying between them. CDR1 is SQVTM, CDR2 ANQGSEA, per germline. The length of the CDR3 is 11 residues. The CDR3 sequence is CSVGTTHEQYF. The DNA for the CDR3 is TGCAGCGTTGGGACTACCCACGAGCAGTACTTC.

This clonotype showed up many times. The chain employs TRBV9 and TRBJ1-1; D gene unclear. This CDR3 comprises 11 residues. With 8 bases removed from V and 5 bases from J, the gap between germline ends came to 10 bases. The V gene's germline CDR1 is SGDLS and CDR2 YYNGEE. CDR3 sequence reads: CASGGRTEAFF. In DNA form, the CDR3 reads TGTGCCAGTGGTGGGAGGACTGAAGCTTTCTTT.

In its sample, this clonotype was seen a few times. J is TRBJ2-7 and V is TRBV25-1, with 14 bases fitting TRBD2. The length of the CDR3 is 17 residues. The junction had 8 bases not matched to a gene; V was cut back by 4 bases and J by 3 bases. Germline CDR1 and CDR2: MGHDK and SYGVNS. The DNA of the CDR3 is TGTGCCAGCAGTGGGGGACTAGCGGGGGCAATCAGCTACGAGCAGTACTTC. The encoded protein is CASSGGLAGAISYEQYF.

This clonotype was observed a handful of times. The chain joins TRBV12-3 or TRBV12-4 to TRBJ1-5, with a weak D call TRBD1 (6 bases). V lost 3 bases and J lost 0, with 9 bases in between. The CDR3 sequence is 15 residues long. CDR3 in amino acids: CASSFRGNSNQPQHF. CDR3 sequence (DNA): TGTGCCAGCAGTTTTAGGGGGAATAGCAATCAGCCCCAGCATTTT.

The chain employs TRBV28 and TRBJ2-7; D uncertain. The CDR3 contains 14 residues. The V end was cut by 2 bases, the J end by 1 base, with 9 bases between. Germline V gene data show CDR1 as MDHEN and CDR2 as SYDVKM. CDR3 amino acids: CASSLIRKSYEQYF. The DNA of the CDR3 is TGTGCCAGCAGTTTAATCAGGAAGTCCTACGAGCAGTACTTC.

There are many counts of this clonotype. The CDR3 protein is CASSSMAHGATEAFF. CDR3 coding DNA: TGTGCCAGCAGTTCGATGGCCCACGGGGCCACTGAAGCTTTCTTT. This chain connects TRBV27 to TRBJ1-1, with D maybe TRBD1 (5 bases). The CDR3 runs 15 residues. CDR1 MNHEY and CDR2 SMNVEV come from the germline V gene (reference sequence). V lost 4 bases and J 4 bases, leaving 16 bases between the germline ends.

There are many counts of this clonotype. CDR3 sequence (DNA): TGTGCCAGCAGCCGGACAGGTAGAGAGACCCAGTACTTC. Amino acids: CASSRTGRETQYF. V gene TRBV7-3 combines with J gene TRBJ2-5; TRBD1 agrees at 7 bases. V dropped 5 bases and J dropped 4; count of bases not matched to a gene: 4. This CDR3 contains 13 residues. Germline CDR1 SGHTA, CDR2 FQGTGA.

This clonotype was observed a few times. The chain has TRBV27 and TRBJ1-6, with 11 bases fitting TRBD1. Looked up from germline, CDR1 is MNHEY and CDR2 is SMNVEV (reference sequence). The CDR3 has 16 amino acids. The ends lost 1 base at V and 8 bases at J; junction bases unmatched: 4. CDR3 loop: CASSLFGTGGDSPLHF. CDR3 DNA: TGTGCCAGCAGTTTATTCGGGACAGGGGGTGATTCACCCCTCCACTTT.

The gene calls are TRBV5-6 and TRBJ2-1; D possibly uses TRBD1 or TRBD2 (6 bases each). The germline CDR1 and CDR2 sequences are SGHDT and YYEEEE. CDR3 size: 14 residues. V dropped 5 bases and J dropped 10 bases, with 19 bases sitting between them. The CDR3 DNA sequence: TGTGCCAGCAGATCCTCCCTGAGGGGGGTAGAGCAGTTCTTC. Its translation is CASRSSLRGVEQFF.

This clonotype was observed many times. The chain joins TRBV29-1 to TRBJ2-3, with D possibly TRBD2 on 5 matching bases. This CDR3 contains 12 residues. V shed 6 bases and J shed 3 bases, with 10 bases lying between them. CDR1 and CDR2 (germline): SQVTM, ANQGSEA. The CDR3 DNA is TGCAGCGTGGTTTGGAGGACAGATACGCAGTATTTT. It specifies CSVVWRTDTQYF.

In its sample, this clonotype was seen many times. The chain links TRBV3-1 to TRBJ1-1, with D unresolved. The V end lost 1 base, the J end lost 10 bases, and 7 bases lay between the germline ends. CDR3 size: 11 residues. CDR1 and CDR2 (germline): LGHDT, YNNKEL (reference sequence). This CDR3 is CASSQGVGAFF. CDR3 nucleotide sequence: TGTGCCAGCAGCCAAGGGGTTGGAGCTTTCTTT.